The source of this T cell receptor (beta chain) is a study of OX40 agonist ivuxolimab in advanced cancers. Study as a whole: Three patients had partial responses: one hepatocellular carcinoma, two cutaneous melanoma.

Repertoires were generated with immunoSEQ multiplex PCR, while TCRdb's copy carries only in-frame clones and drops some. The sample comprises about 48,000 clones, 80% to 95% of which are singletons, and 6.7% rests with the top ten. The source of this sequence is an adult with an advanced solid tumor such as melanoma, head and neck, liver or kidney cancer. Sequenced here: CD4+ or CD8+ T cells sorted from blood, sampled in a trial of the OX40 agonist ivuxolimab.

The CDR3 DNA follows: TGCGCCAGCAGCTTGGCCGGGGCGGGGGCATACAATGAGCAGTTCTTC. Encoded protein: CASSLAGAGAYNEQFF. The V call is TRBV5-1, the J call TRBJ2-1; a possible D gene is TRBD2 (7 bases). CDR3 length: 16 residues. The germline V gene encodes CDR1 SGHRS and CDR2 YFSETQ. V was clipped by 0 bases and J by 4 bases, with 14 bases between them.